This T cell receptor beta chain appears in the sequencing data of a study of memory CD4+ T cells and cytomegalovirus serostatus. Study background: Donors were healthy Belgian adults, under 10 CMV seropositive and approximately 25 seronegative. General study results and limits: Of 150 to 200 reported CMV TCRbeta sequences, some 70 were found in memory CD4+ repertoires. The CMV-associated TCR signature appears largely within the CD4+ memory repertoire.

Worth noting for this clone: Antigen unknown.

Repertoires were generated with immunoSEQ multiplex PCR, while TCRdb's copy carries only in-frame clones and drops some. In the table there are about 75,000 clones, 78% of which are singletons. The sort gate was single viable CD3+CD4+CD8-CD45RO+ cells for memory CD4+ T cells. CMV serostatus came from serum IgG against pp150, pp28, p38, p52. This TCR derives from an adult in good health and CMV-seropositive. Sequencing was done on a sample of memory CD4+ T cells from blood.

CDR3 bases: TGCGCCAGCAGCGCGGACAGGGAGACCCAGTACTTC. Translating it yields CASSADRETQYF. The chain combines TRBV5-1 with TRBJ2-5; TRBD1 matches 7 bases. CDR1 and CDR2 (germline): SGHRS, YFSETQ. The ends lost 4 bases at V and 5 bases at J; junction bases unmatched: 2. CDR3 size: 12 residues.